Below, 12 T cell receptor beta chains from the same sample are listed, as sequenced in a study of cytomegalovirus exposure and HLA in healthy donors (TCRdb year 2017). Libraries were made using the immunoSEQ multiplex PCR assay. The immuneACCESS repertoire file appears here via TCRdb, limited to in-frame rearrangements. These files lack a portion of the clones; in checked studies, under half of the deficit traces to unresolved V genes, and the cause of the others is not known. The sample data list 130,000 to 150,000 clones, and roughly 87% of these were observed just once. The top ten clones comprise 3.5% to 5.5% of the sample. Sequencing used PBMCs. The receptors were sampled from a young man in good health and CMV-seropositive.

The chain recombines TRBV25-1 with TRBJ1-2, with D maybe TRBD1 (5 bases). In germline, CDR1 is MGHDK, CDR2 SYGVNS. V lost 4 bases, J lost 7 bases, and 16 bases lay in between. This CDR3 region has 14 residues. The CDR3 DNA is TGTGCCAGCAGTGCACTCAGGGTGGGAGGTGGCTACACCTTC. It encodes CASSALRVGGGYTF.

CDR3 DNA sequence: TGTGCCAGCACCCTAGCGGTGTCCTACAATGAGCAGTTCTTC. Translated, it gives CASTLAVSYNEQFF. The rearrangement uses TRBV2 and TRBJ2-1; 7 positions match TRBD2. With 7 bases clipped from V and 1 base from J, the junction kept 4 bases outside the gene matches. The CDR3 loop spans 14 amino acids. Germline CDR1 SNHLY, CDR2 FYNNEI. The full variable domain, completed using reference TRBV2 and TRBJ2-1, is EPEVTQTPSHQVTQMGQEVILRCVPISNHLYFYWYRQILGQKVEFLVSFYNNEISEKSEIFDDQFSVERPDGSNFTLKIRSTKLEDSAMYFCASTLAVSYNEQFFGPGTRLTVL.

The gene calls are TRBV14 and TRBJ2-7; tentative D call: TRBD1 (6 bases). V lost 5 bases and J 2 bases, leaving 16 bases between the germline ends. Germline CDR1 and CDR2: SGHDN and FVKESK. The CDR3 consists of 15 residues. CDR3 DNA sequence: TGTGCCAGCAGCTCTCATACAGGGAACCCCTACGAGCAGTACTTC. Translating gives CASSSHTGNPYEQYF.

The V and J genes are TRBV9 and TRBJ2-1; TRBD2 matches 8 bases. Trimming cost V 1 base and J 9 bases; bases outside gene matches: 9. Germline V gives CDR1 SGDLS, CDR2 YYNGEE. The CDR3 loop spans 15 amino acids. CDR3 nucleotides: TGTGCCAGCAGCGTAACGGCGGGAGGCGGTAGTGAGCAGTTCTTC. Its protein is CASSVTAGGGSEQFF.

V gene TRBV7-3 combines with J gene TRBJ2-1; D is undetermined. V dropped 6 bases and J dropped 6 bases, with 15 bases sitting between them. Germline-derived CDR1 and CDR2 are SGHTA and FQGTGA. The CDR3 runs to 14 residues. The CDR3 bases are TGTGCCAGCAGTCCCTCCTCTATAACCAATGAGCAGTTCTTC. Residues: CASSPSSITNEQFF.

The V gene is TRBV11-2, the J gene TRBJ2-2, with TRBD2 matching 13 bases. This CDR3 has 17 residues. V lost 1 base to trimming and J lost 12 bases; unmatched junction nucleotides: 11. CDR1 is SGHAT and CDR2 is FQNNGV in the germline V gene. The CDR3, as DNA: TGTGCCAGCAGCTTAGCGCGACTAGCGGGGGGAACGCTTCAGCTGTTTTTT. This encodes CASSLARLAGGTLQLFF.

This sequence joins TRBV6-6 and TRBJ1-1, with D tentatively TRBD1 (5 bases). Looked up from germline, CDR1 is MNHNY and CDR2 is SVGAGI (reference sequence). CDR3 length equals 14 residues. V dropped 6 bases and J dropped 2 bases, with 13 bases sitting between them. This CDR3 reads CASRNGGVNTEAFF. DNA of the CDR3: TGTGCCAGCAGGAACGGGGGAGTAAACACTGAAGCTTTCTTT.

The V gene is TRBV6-5, the J gene TRBJ1-5, with 10 bases identical to TRBD1. The J segment lost 1 base and the V segment lost 8 bases, leaving 5 bases of the junction unmatched. The CDR3 is made up of 15 amino acids. Germline CDR1 reads MNHEY; CDR2 reads SVGAGI. The CDR3 nucleotides read TGTGCCAGCCGGGACAGGGGCGTAAGCAATCAGCCCCAGCATTTT. This codes for CASRDRGVSNQPQHF.

V is TRBV5-6 and J is TRBJ2-5; perhaps TRBD2 as D (6 bases). Trimming stripped 1 base from V and 3 bases from J, with 16 bases between. The CDR3 is 16 amino acids. Looked up from germline, CDR1 is SGHDT and CDR2 is YYEEEE. CDR3 DNA: TGTGCCAGCAGCTTGAGAGGAGGAGGGGAGGAAGAGACCCAGTACTTC. Encoded protein: CASSLRGGGEEETQYF.

The V call is TRBV5-6, the J call TRBJ1-6, with D possibly TRBD1 on 6 matching bases. Trimming shortened V by 2 bases and J by 7 bases, and 10 bases separated the two germline ends. Germline CDR1 reads SGHDT; CDR2 reads YYEEEE. CDR3 length equals 14 residues. The CDR3 DNA reads as TGTGCCAGCAGCTTCGTCAGGGGCAATTCACCCCTCCACTTT. This encodes CASSFVRGNSPLHF.

The V and J genes are TRBV30 and TRBJ2-7; 9 bases fit TRBD1. The trim removed 2 bases at V and 0 bases at J, leaving 11 bases unmatched. The length of the CDR3 is 17 residues. CDR1 is GTSNPN and CDR2 is SVGIG in the germline V gene (reference sequence). CDR3 nucleotide sequence: TGTGCCTGGAGTAATACCGGGACAGGGCAGAGCTCCTACGAGCAGTACTTC. Translation gives CAWSNTGTGQSSYEQYF.

The rearrangement uses TRBV19 and TRBJ1-2; D is ambiguous. Trimming left V 11 bases short and J 3 bases short, with 13 bases between. The germline V gene has CDR1 LNHDA and CDR2 SQIVND (reference sequence). This CDR3 comprises 12 residues. CDR3 sequence reads: CALRAGDYGYTF. The CDR3 nucleotides read TGTGCCCTCCGCGCGGGTGACTATGGCTACACCTTC.